Included here is one T cell receptor beta chain sequence, with context. The record originates from a study of blood T cell repertoires in COVID-19. As for the study in general: Researchers got acute and convalescent COVID-19 samples from the United States, Italy and Spain. PBMCs, B-cell-depleted T cells, or T cells provided the cDNA or gDNA that made up the material.

Authors' data handling: Using reference gene primer amplification, nucleated cell counts were estimated. Assay used: immunoSEQ multiplex PCR; TCRdb lists only in-frame clones, some missing. D and trimming come from the DNA, and the V and J calls and clone size come from that table. The table shows about 92,000 clones, with around 81% occurring only once. V lost 2 bases to trimming and J lost 4 bases, with 12 bases between them. Germline V gene sequence: CDR1 SGDLS, CDR2 YYNGEE. This CDR3 has 14 amino acids. The rearrangement uses TRBV9 and TRBJ1-1; no definite D call. The sequenced sample was peripheral blood. The origin of this receptor is a man aged 45-65 years who had recovered from COVID-19. CDR3 in amino acids: CASSVRHGVTEAFF. The CDR3 nucleotides are TGTGCCAGCAGCGTGCGGCACGGGGTCACTGAAGCTTTCTTT. Drawing the rest from reference TRBV9 and TRBJ1-1, the complete variable domain is DSGVTQTPKHLITATGQRVTLRCSPRSGDLSVYWYQQSLDQGLQFLIQYYNGEERAKGNILERFSAQQFPDLHSELNLSSLELGDSALYFCASSVRHGVTEAFFGQGTRLTVV.